This record looks at one T cell receptor beta chain sequence and its context. This sample is drawn from a study of blood T cell repertoires in COVID-19. Data came from immunoSEQ multiplex PCR; TCRdb stores just in-frame clones and leaves some out. The table records 300,000 to 400,000 clones, approximately 90% of them present only once. This TCR came from a woman under 30 who had recovered from COVID-19. Material: peripheral blood.

The CDR3 sequence is CASSLVLQSAEAFF. The CDR3, as DNA: TGTGCCAGCAGCTTAGTTTTGCAGTCAGCTGAAGCTTTCTTT. The V and J genes are TRBV7-2 and TRBJ1-1; no reliable D call. The germline V and J ends were trimmed by 1 base and 6 bases, with 12 bases remaining between them. The CDR3 covers 14 residues. From germline, CDR1 is SGHTA and CDR2 FQGNSA.